These T cell receptor beta chains were read from a single sample in a study of shared clonotypes between healthy human individuals. Clones were sequenced by immunoSEQ multiplex PCR, and TCRdb holds only the in-frame ones, with some missing. The sample consists of hundreds of thousands of clones, about 96% of them appearing once. The sequenced material came from memory CD8+ T cells sorted from blood. The receptors shown here come from a man between 25 and 39 years old in good health. Both conserved end residues are part of each CDR3. Fields, in order: CDR3 length, V gene, J gene, clone size, D gene, CDR3 DNA, CDR3 protein. A D gene is named only where the DNA matches it firmly. Not all rows give a size; the values are once, few, many and, for expanded clones, a class.

16	TRBV4-1	TRBJ1-4	.	TRBD1	TGCGCCAGCAGCCTAGACAGGGGGCGGGTGAATGAAAAACTGTTTTTT	CASSLDRGRVNEKLFF
14	TRBV2	TRBJ2-4	.	.	TGTGCCAGCAGTTTGCTGGGGGCCAAAAACATTCAGTACTTC	CASSLLGAKNIQYF
15	TRBV5-6	TRBJ1-1	.	.	TGTGCCAGCAGTCGGAGGGGGACGGTTGGCACTGAAGCTTTCTTT	CASSRRGTVGTEAFF
12	TRBV4-1	TRBJ1-3	.	.	TGCGCCAGCAGCCAAGAAGGAAACACCATATATTTT	CASSQEGNTIYF
17	TRBV11-2	TRBJ2-2	.	TRBD2	TGTGCCAGCAGCCCCAGATATAGCGGGACGGGCACCGGGGAGCTGTTTTTT	CASSPRYSGTGTGELFF
13	TRBV5-1	TRBJ1-2	.	.	TGCGCCAGCAGCTTGCCGGGAACCTATGGCTACACCTTC	CASSLPGTYGYTF
14	TRBV11-3	TRBJ2-2	.	TRBD1	TGTGCCAGCAGCTGGACAGGGTCAGCCGGGGAGCTGTTTTTT	CASSWTGSAGELFF
14	TRBV6-5	TRBJ2-7	once	TRBD2	TGTGCCAGCAGGTTAGCGGGAGGGCCAAATGAGCAGTACTTC	CASRLAGGPNEQYF
14	TRBV9	TRBJ2-7	.	.	TGTGCCAGCAGCGTGTTCCTGGACTCCTACGAGCAGTACTTC	CASSVFLDSYEQYF
11	TRBV20-1	TRBJ1-1	.	.	TGCAGTATACCTCTCGGCACTGAAGCTTTCTTT	CSIPLGTEAFF
14	TRBV6-1	TRBJ1-5	.	.	TGTGCCAGCAGTGAAGGGGACACAAATCAGCCCCAGCATTTT	CASSEGDTNQPQHF
17	TRBV27	TRBJ2-3	once	TRBD1	TGTGCCAGCAGTTTATTTGGGACAGGGGGCGGTGGAGATACGCAGTATTTT	CASSLFGTGGGGDTQYF
16	TRBV5-1	TRBJ2-1	.	TRBD2	TGCGCCAGCAGCCCGGGACTAGCGGGTTTTAACAATGAGCAGTTCTTC	CASSPGLAGFNNEQFF
15	TRBV9	TRBJ2-2	few	TRBD2	TGTGCCAGCAGCGGGACTAGCGGGAGCACCGGGGAGCTGTTTTTT	CASSGTSGSTGELFF
14	TRBV7-2	TRBJ2-1	.	.	TGTGCCAGCAGCTTAGAGTCTAGGGGCAATGAGCAGTTCTTC	CASSLESRGNEQFF
14	TRBV11-2	TRBJ1-2	once	TRBD1	TGTGCCAGCAGCTTCGGGACAGCTAACTATGGCTACACCTTC	CASSFGTANYGYTF
18	TRBV7-3	TRBJ2-7	.	TRBD2	TGTGCCAGCAATGTCCAGGGACTAGCGGGAGGGCCCGGTTACGAGCAGTACTTC	CASNVQGLAGGPGYEQYF
14	TRBV2	TRBJ1-5	once	.	TGTGCCAGCAGTGCAGGTATCGGGGATCAGCCCCAGCATTTT	CASSAGIGDQPQHF
15	TRBV19	TRBJ2-7	.	TRBD2	TGTGCCAGTAGTATTGGGACTAGCGGGAAGAGCGAGCAGTACTTC	CASSIGTSGKSEQYF
14	TRBV14	TRBJ2-7	.	.	TGTGCCAGCAGTGACAGGCCTAATTTCTACGAGCAGTACTTC	CASSDRPNFYEQYF
15	TRBV6-5	TRBJ1-1	.	.	TGTGCCAGCAGTTCGGACAGACGGGGGGTTACTGAAGCTTTCTTT	CASSSDRRGVTEAFF